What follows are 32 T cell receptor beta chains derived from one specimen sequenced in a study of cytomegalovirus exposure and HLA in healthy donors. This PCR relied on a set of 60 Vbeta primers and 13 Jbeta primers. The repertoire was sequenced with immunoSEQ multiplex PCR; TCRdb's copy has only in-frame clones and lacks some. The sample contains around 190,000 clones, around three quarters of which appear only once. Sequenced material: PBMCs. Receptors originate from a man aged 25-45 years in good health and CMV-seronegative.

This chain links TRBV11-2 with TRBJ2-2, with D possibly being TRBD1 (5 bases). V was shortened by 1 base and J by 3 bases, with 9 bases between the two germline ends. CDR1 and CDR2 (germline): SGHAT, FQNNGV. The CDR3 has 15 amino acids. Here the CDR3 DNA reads TGTGCCAGCAGCTTAGCCCCGACAGACACCGGGGAGCTGTTTTTT. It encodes CASSLAPTDTGELFF.

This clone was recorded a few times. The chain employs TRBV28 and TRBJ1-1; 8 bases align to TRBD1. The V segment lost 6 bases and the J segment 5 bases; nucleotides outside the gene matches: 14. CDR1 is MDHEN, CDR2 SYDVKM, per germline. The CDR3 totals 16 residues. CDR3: CASSPTGQGDTTEAFF. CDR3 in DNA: TGTGCCAGCAGCCCCACAGGACAGGGAGATACTACTGAAGCTTTCTTT.

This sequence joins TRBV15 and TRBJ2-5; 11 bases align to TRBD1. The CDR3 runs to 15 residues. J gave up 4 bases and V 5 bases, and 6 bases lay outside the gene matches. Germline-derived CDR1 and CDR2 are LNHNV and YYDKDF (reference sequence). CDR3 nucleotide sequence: TGTGCCACCAGCGCGGGACAGGGGGTAGGAGAGACCCAGTACTTC. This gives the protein CATSAGQGVGETQYF.

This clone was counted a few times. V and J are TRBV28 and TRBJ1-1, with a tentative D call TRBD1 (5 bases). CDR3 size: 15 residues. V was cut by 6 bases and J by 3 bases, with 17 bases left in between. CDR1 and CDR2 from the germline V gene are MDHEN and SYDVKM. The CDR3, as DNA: TGTGCCAGCAGACTCCCCCCACAGGCTCACACTGAAGCTTTCTTT. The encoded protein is CASRLPPQAHTEAFF.

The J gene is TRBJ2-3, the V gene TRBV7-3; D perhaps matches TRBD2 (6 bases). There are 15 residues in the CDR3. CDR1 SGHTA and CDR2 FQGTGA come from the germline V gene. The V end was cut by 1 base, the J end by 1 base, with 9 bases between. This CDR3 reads CASSLRLGGTDTQYF. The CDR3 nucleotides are TGTGCCAGCAGCTTAAGACTAGGAGGCACAGATACGCAGTATTTT.

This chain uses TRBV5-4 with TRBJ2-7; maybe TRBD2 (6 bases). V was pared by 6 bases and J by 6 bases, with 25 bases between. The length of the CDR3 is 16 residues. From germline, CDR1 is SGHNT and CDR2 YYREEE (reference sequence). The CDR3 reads CASTKNGGSLNSEQYF. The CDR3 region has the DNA TGTGCCAGCACCAAGAATGGGGGGAGTCTTAACAGCGAGCAGTACTTC.

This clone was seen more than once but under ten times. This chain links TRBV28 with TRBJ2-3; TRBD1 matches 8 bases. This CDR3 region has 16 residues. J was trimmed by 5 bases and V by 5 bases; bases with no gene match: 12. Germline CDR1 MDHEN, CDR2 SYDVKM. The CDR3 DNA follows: TGTGCCAGCAGTGGGACTCTGCTTGGACAGGGAGATACGCAGTATTTT. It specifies CASSGTLLGQGDTQYF.

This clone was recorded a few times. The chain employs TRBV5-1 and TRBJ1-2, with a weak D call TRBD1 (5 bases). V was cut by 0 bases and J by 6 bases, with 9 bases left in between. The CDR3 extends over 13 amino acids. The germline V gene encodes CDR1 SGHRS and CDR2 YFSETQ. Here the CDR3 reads CASSLGGENGYTF. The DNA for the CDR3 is TGCGCCAGCAGCTTGGGGGGGGAAAATGGCTACACCTTC.

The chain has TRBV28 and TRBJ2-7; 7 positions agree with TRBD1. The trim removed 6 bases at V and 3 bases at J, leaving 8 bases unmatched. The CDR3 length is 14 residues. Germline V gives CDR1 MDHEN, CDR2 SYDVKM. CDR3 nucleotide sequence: TGTGCCAGCAGACCCTCGGGACAGATCTACGAGCAGTACTTC. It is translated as CASRPSGQIYEQYF.

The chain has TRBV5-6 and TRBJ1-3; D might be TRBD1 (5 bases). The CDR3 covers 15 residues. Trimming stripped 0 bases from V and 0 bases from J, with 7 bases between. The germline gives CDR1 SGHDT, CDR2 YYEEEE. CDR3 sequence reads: CASSLGQLSGNTIYF. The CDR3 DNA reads TGTGCCAGCAGCTTGGGACAGCTCTCTGGAAACACCATATATTTT.

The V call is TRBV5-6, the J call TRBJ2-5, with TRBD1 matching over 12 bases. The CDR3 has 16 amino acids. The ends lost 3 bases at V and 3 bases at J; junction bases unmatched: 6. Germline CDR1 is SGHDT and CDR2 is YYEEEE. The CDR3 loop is CASSWTGTGGEETQYF. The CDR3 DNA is TGTGCCAGCAGCTGGACCGGGACAGGGGGCGAAGAGACCCAGTACTTC.

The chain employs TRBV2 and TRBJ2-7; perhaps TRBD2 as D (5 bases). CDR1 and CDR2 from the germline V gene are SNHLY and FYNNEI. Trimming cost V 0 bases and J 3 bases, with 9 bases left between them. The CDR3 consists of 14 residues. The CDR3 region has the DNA TGTGCCAGCAGTGAAGCGAGAGGGAACTACGAGCAGTACTTC. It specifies CASSEARGNYEQYF.

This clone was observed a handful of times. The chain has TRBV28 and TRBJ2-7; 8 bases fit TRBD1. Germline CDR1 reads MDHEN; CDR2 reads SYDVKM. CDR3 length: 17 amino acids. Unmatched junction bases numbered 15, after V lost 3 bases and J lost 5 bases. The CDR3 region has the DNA TGTGCCAGCAGTTTGAAGAGACAGGGGACGATCGGCGACGAGCAGTACTTC. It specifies CASSLKRQGTIGDEQYF.

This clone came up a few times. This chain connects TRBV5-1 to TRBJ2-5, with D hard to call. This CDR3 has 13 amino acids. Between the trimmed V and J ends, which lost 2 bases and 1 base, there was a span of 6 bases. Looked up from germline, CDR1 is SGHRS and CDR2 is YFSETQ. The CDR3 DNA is TGCGCCAGCAGCTTACAGAGCCAAGAGACCCAGTACTTC. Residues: CASSLQSQETQYF.

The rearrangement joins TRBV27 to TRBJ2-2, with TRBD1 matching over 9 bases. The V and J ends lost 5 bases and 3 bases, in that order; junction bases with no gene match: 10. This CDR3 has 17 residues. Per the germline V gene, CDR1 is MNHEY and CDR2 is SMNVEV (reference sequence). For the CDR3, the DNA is TGTGCCAGCAGTCGCCGCTGGACAGGGGATTACACCGGGGAGCTGTTTTTT. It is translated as CASSRRWTGDYTGELFF.

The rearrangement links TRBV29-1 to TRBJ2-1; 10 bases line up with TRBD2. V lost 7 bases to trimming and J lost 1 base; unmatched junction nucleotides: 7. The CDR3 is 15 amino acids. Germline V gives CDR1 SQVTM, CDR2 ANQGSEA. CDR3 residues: CSAAGTSDSYNEQFF. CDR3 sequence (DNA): TGCAGCGCAGCCGGGACTAGCGATTCCTACAATGAGCAGTTCTTC.

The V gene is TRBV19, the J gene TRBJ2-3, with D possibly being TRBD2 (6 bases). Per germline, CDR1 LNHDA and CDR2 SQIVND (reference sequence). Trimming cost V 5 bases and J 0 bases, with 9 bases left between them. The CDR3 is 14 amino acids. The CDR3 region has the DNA TGTGCCAGTAGTCTAGCGTTCAGCACAGATACGCAGTATTTT. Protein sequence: CASSLAFSTDTQYF.

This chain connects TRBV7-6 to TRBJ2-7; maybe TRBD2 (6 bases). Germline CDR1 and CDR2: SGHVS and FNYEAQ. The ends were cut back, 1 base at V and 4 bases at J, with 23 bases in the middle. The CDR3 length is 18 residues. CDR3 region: CASSLGVSGSPFGYEQYF. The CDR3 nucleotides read TGTGCCAGCAGCTTAGGTGTTAGCGGATCTCCCTTCGGGTACGAGCAGTACTTC.

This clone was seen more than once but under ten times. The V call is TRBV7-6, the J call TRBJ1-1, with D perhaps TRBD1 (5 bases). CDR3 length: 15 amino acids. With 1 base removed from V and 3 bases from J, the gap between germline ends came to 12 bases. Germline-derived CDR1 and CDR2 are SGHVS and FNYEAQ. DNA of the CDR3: TGTGCCAGCAGCTTAGTCGCTGGGGCGGACACTGAAGCTTTCTTT. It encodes CASSLVAGADTEAFF.

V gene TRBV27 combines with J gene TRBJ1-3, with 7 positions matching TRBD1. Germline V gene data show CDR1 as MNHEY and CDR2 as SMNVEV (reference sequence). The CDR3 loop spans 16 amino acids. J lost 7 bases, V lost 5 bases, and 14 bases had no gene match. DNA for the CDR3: TGTGCCAGCAGTCCCCAGGGGGGACTAGGGGGGAACACCATATATTTT. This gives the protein CASSPQGGLGGNTIYF.

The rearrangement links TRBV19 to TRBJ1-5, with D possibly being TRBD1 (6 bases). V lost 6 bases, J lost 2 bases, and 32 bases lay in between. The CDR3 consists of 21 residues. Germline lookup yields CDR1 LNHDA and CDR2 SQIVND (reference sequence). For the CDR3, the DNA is TGTGCCAGTAGATCCTTTTTTCCCCCCGGACAGTTGATCGTCGGCAATCAGCCCCAGCATTTT. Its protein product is CASRSFFPPGQLIVGNQPQHF.

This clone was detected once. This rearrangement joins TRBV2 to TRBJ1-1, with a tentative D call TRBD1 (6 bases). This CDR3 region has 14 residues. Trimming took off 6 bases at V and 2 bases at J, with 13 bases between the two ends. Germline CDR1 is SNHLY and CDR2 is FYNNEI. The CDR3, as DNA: TGTGCCAGCAGCGTGGACAGAACAAACACTGAAGCTTTCTTT. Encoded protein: CASSVDRTNTEAFF.

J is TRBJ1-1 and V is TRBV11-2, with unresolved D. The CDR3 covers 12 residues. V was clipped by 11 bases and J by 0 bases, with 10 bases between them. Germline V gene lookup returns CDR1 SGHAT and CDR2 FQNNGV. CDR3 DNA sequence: TGTGCCGCGGGGATCATGAACACTGAAGCTTTCTTT. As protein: CAAGIMNTEAFF. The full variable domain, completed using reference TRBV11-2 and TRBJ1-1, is EAGVAQSPRYKIIEKRQSVAFWCNPISGHATLYWYQQILGQGPKLLIQFQNNGVVDDSQLPKDRFSAERLKGVDSTLKIQPAKLEDSAVYLCAAGIMNTEAFFGQGTRLTVV.

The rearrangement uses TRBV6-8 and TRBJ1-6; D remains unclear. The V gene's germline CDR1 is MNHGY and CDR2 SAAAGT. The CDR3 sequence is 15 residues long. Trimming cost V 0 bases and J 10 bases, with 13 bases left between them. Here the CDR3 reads CASSYSIREGSPLHF. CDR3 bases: TGTGCCAGCAGTTACTCGATAAGGGAGGGATCACCCCTCCACTTT.

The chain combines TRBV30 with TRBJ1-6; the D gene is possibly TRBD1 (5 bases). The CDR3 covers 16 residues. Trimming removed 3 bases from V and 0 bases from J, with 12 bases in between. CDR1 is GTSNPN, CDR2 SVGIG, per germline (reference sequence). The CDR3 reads CAWRPRQSSYNSPLHF. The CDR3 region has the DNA TGTGCCTGGAGGCCAAGACAGAGCTCCTATAATTCACCCCTCCACTTT.

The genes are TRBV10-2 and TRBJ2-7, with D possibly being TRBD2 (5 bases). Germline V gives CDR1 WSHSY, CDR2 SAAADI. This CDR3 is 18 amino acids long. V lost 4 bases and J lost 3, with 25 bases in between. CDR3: CASSVRGRGQGFNYEQYF. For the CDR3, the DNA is TGCGCCAGCAGTGTTCGTGGCCGGGGTCAAGGGTTTAACTACGAGCAGTACTTC.

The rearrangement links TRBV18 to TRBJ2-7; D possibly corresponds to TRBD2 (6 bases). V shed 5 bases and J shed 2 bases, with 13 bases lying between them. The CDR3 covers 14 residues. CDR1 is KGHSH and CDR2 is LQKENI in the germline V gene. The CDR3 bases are TGTGCCAGCTCAGCGGGACCGACTGCCTACGAGCAGTACTTC. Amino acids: CASSAGPTAYEQYF. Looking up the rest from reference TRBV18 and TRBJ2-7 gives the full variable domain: NAGVMQNPRHLVRRRGQEARLRCSPMKGHSHVYWYRQLPEEGLKFMVYLQKENIIDESGMPKERFSAEFPKEGPSILRIQQVVRGDSAAYFCASSAGPTAYEQYFGPGTRLTVT.

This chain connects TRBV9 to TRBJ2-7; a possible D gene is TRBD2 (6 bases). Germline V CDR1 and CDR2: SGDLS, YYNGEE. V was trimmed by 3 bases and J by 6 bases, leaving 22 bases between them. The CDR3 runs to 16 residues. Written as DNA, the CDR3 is TGTGCCAGCAGCGAAACCGGGGGACTGCCTTATGGCGAGCAGTACTTC. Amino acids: CASSETGGLPYGEQYF.

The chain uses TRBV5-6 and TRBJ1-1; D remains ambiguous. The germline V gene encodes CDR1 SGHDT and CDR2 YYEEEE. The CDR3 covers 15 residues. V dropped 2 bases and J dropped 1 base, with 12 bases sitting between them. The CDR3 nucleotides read TGTGCCAGCAGCTTTCCAGGTGCAGCGAACACTGAAGCTTTCTTT. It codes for CASSFPGAANTEAFF.

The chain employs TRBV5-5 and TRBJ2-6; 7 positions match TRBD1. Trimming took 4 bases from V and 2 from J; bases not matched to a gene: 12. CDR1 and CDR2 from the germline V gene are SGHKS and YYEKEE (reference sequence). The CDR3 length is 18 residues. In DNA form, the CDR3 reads TGTGCCAGCAGCCTTACCCCTTCAACAGGGGCTGGGGCCAACGTCCTGACTTTC. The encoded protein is CASSLTPSTGAGANVLTF. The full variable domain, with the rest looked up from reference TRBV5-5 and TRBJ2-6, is DAGVTQSPTHLIKTRGQQVTLRCSPISGHKSVSWYQQVLGQGPQFIFQYYEKEERGRGNFPDRFSARQFPNYSSELNVNALLLGDSALYLCASSLTPSTGAGANVLTFGAGSRLTVL.

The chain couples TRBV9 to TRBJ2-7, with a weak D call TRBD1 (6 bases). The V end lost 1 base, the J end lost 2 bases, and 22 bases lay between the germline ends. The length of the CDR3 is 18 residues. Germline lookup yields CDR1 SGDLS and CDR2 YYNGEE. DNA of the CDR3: TGTGCCAGCAGCGTAAATGTGGGGGTTGGGACAACTCCCTACGAGCAGTACTTC. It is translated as CASSVNVGVGTTPYEQYF. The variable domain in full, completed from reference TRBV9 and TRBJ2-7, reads DSGVTQTPKHLITATGQRVTLRCSPRSGDLSVYWYQQSLDQGLQFLIQYYNGEERAKGNILERFSAQQFPDLHSELNLSSLELGDSALYFCASSVNVGVGTTPYEQYFGPGTRLTVT.

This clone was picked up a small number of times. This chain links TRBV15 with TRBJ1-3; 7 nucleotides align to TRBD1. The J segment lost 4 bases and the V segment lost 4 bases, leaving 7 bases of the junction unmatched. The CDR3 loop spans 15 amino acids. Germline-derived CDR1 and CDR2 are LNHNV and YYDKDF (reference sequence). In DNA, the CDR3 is TGTGCCACCAGCACAGCGCAGGGGGGCGGAAACACCATATATTTT. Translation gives CATSTAQGGGNTIYF.